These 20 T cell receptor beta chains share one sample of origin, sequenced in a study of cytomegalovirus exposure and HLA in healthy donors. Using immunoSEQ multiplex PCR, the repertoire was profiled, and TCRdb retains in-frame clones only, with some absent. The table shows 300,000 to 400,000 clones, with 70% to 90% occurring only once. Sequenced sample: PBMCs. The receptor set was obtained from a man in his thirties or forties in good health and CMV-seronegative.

The CDR3 DNA follows: TGTGCCAGCAGCTTCGGGACTAGCGGATTGACATACGAGCAGTACTTC. Its translation: CASSFGTSGLTYEQYF. V and J are TRBV11-2 and TRBJ2-7; TRBD2 aligns across 11 bases. The length of the CDR3 is 16 residues. V lost 3 bases to trimming and J lost 4 bases; unmatched junction nucleotides: 8. CDR1 is SGHAT, CDR2 FQNNGV, per germline. Full variable domain (outside the CDR3, taken from reference TRBV11-2 and TRBJ2-7): EAGVAQSPRYKIIEKRQSVAFWCNPISGHATLYWYQQILGQGPKLLIQFQNNGVVDDSQLPKDRFSAERLKGVDSTLKIQPAKLEDSAVYLCASSFGTSGLTYEQYFGPGTRLTVT.

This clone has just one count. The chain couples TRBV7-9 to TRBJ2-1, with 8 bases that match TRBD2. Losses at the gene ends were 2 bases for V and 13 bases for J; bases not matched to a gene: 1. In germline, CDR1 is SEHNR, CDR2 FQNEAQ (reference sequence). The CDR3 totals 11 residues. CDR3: CASSLRGGQFF. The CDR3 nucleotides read TGTGCCAGCAGCTTACGGGGGGGCCAGTTCTTC.

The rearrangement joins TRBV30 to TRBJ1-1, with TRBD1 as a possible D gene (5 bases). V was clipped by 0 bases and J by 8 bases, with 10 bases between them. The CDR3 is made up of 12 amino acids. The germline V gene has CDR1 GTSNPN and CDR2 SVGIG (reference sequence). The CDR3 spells CAWSVTGVEAFF. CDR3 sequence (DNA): TGTGCCTGGAGTGTTACAGGAGTCGAAGCTTTCTTT. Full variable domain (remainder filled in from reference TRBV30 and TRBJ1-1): SQTIHQWPATLVQPVGSPLSLECTVEGTSNPNLYWYRQAAGRGLQLLFYSVGIGQISSEVPQNLSASRPQDRQFILSSKKLLLSDSGFYLCAWSVTGVEAFFGQGTRLTVV.

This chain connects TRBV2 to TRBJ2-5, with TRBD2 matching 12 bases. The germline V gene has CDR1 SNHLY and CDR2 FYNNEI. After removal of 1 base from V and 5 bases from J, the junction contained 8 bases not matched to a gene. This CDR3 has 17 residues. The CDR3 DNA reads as TGTGCCAGCAGTGAAGTTCTCCTAGCGGGGGGGCCGGAGACCCAGTACTTC. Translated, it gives CASSEVLLAGGPETQYF.

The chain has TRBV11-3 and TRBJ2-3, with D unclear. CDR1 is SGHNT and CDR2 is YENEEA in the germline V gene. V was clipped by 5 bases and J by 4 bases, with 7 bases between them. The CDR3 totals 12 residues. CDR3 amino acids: CASSAASDTQYF. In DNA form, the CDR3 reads TGTGCCAGCAGCGCGGCTTCAGATACGCAGTATTTT.

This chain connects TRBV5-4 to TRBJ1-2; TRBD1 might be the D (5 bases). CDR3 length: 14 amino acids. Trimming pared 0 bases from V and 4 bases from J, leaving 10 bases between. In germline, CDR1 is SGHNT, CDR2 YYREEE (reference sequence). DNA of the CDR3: TGTGCCAGCAGCTTGGCGGGGGGTTTCTATGGCTACACCTTC. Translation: CASSLAGGFYGYTF.

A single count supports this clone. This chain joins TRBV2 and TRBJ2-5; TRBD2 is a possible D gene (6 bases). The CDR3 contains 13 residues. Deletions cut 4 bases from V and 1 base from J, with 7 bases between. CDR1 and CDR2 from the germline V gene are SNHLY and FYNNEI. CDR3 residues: CASSGGVQETQYF. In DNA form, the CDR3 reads TGTGCCAGCAGTGGGGGGGTCCAAGAGACCCAGTACTTC.

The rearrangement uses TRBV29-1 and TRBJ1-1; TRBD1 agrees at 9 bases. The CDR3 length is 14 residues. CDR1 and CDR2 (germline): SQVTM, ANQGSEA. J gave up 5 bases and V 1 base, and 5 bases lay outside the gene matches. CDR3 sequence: CSVEGGGQGTEAFF. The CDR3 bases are TGCAGCGTTGAAGGTGGCGGACAGGGGACTGAAGCTTTCTTT.

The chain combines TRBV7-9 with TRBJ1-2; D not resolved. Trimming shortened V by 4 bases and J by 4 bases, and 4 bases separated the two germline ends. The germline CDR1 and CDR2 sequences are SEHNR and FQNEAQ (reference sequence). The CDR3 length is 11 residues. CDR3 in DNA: TGTGCCAGCAGCTCCAGCTATGGCTACACCTTC. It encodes CASSSSYGYTF.

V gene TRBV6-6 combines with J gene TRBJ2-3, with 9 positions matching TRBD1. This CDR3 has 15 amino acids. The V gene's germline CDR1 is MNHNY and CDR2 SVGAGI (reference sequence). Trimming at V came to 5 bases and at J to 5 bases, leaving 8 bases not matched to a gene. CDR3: CASSPRTGAGDTQYF. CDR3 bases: TGTGCCAGCAGTCCCAGGACAGGGGCTGGAGATACGCAGTATTTT.

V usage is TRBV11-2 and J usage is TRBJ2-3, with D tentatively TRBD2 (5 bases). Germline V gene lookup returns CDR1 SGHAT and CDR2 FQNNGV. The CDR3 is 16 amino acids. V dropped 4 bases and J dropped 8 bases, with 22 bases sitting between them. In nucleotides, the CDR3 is TGTGCCAGCAGCTCCCCCCGCAGCGGTCCCCCGGGTACGCAGTATTTT. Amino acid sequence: CASSSPRSGPPGTQYF.

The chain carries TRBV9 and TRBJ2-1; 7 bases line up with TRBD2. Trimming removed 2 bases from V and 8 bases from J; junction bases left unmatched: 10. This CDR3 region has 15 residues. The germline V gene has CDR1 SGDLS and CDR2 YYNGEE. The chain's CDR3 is CASSVRGVRTDEQFF. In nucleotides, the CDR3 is TGTGCCAGCAGCGTCCGGGGGGTCCGTACGGATGAGCAGTTCTTC.

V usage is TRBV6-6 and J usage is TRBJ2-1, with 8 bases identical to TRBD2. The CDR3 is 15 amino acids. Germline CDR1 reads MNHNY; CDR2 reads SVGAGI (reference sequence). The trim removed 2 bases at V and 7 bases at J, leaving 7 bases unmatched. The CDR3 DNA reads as TGTGCCAGCAGTTACGTCGGGGGGGGCCTAAATGAGCAGTTCTTC. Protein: CASSYVGGGLNEQFF.

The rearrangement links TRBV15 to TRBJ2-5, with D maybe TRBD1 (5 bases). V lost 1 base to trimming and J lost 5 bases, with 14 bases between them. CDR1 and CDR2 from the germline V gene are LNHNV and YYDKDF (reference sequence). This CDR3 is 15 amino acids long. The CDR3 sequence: CATSRGVRGSETQYF. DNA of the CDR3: TGTGCCACCAGCAGAGGGGTAAGGGGTTCGGAGACCCAGTACTTC.

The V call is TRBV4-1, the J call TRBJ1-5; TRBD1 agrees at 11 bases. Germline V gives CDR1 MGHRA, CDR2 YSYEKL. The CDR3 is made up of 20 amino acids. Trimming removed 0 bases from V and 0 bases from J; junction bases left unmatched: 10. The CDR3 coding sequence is TGCGCCAGCAGCCAAGAGGTCCCGGACAGGGGGCCCAATAGCAATCAGCCCCAGCATTTT. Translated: CASSQEVPDRGPNSNQPQHF.

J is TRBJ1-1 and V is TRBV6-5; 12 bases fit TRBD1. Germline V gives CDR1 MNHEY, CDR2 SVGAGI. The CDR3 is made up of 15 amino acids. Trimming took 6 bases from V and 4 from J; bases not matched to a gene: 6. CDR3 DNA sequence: TGTGCCAGCAGGGGGACAGGGGGCTCAGGCACTGAAGCTTTCTTT. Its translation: CASRGTGGSGTEAFF.

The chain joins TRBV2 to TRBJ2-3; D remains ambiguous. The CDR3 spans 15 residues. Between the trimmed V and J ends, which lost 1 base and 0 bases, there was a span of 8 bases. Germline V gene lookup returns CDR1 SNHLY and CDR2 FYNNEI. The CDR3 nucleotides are TGTGCCAGCAGTGAAGGGGCCCAGAGCACAGATACGCAGTATTTT. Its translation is CASSEGAQSTDTQYF. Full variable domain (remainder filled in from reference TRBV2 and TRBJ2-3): EPEVTQTPSHQVTQMGQEVILRCVPISNHLYFYWYRQILGQKVEFLVSFYNNEISEKSEIFDDQFSVERPDGSNFTLKIRSTKLEDSAMYFCASSEGAQSTDTQYFGPGTRLTVL.

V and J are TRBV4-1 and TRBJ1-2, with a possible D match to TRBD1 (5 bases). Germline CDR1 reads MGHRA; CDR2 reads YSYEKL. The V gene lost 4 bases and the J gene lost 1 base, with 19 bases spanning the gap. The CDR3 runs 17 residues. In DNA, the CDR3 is TGCGCCAGCAGCCTAAAGGACACGACAGAGATTAACTATGGCTACACCTTC. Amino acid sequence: CASSLKDTTEINYGYTF.

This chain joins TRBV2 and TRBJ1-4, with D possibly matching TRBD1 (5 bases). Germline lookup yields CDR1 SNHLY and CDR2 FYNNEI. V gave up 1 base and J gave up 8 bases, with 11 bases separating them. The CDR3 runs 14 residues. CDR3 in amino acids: CASSEGSGREKLFF. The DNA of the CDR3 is TGTGCCAGCAGTGAAGGGTCAGGGAGGGAAAAACTGTTTTTT.

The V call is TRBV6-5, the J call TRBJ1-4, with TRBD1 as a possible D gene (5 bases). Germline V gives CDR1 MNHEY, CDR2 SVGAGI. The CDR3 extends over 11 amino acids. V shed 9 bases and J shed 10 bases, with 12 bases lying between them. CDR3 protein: CARRWGGKLFF. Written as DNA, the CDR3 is TGTGCCAGACGCTGGGGGGGAAAACTGTTTTTT.